The T cell receptor beta chain described here comes from a study of technical replicates of blood from a handful of donors. The J segment lost 0 bases and the V segment lost 10 bases, leaving 2 bases of the junction unmatched. CDR3 length: 13 amino acids. Germline V lookup: CDR1 SEHNR, CDR2 FQNEAQ (reference sequence). This clone was seen only once. TCRdb's table, derived via immunoSEQ multiplex PCR, lists solely in-frame clones and lacks some. The data show about 81,000 clones, with 95% to 97% seen just once and around 0.2% held by the top ten. Source material: T cells isolated from PBMCs. V gene TRBV7-9 combines with J gene TRBJ2-2, with TRBD2 identical over 7 bases. The clonotype originates from a human donor in good health. The CDR3 DNA reads TGTGCCACTGGGACTACGAACACCGGGGAGCTGTTTTTT. This translates into CATGTTNTGELFF.